This T cell receptor (beta chain) was identified during a study of blood T cell repertoires in COVID-19. Produced via immunoSEQ multiplex PCR; TCRdb's table is partial and in-frame only. The table shows 55,000 to 60,000 clones, with 70% to 90% occurring only once. The sample taken for sequencing was peripheral blood. The clonotype originates from a man aged 40-55 years with active COVID-19.

CDR3 DNA: TGTGCCTGGAGTGTCCATCCCCTAGAACGACGGGCAGGGGGGGAAAAACTGTTTTTT. This translates into CAWSVHPLERRAGGEKLFF. The V gene is TRBV30, the J gene TRBJ1-4; 7 nucleotides line up with TRBD1. The CDR3 runs 19 residues. The germline V gene has CDR1 GTSNPN and CDR2 SVGIG (reference sequence). V shed 0 bases and J 8 bases; nucleotides not matched to a gene: 21.